Below, 15 T cell receptor beta chains from the same sample are listed, as sequenced in a study of CXCR3-negative and CXCR3-positive naive CD8 T cells. Notes on the study in general: Naive cells with CXCR3 showed TRB CDR3s that were more hydrophobic than those in CXCR3-negative naive cells.

TRB cDNA was prepared as libraries by UMI-labeled 5' RACE. TCRdb re-called the 5' RACE reads and shows each CDR3 protein once, DNA omitted. Its clone listing holds around 80,000 distinct CDR3 sequences. Their antigens are not known. Sequenced sample: naive CXCR3+ CD8+ T cells from blood. Subset indicated: CD45RO-CCR7+CD27+CD95- naive CD8+ T cells expressing CXCR3 (TNR3+). The receptor source for this set is a human donor in good health. Some clones in this sample may be carry-over from other donors' samples.

The chain links TRBV12-3 or TRBV12-4 to TRBJ2-1; TCRdb's D call, TRBD2, is unchecked because there is no DNA. The CDR3 consists of 14 residues. The CDR3 sequence is CASRPGGLNNEQFF.

The chain recombines TRBV5-1 with TRBJ2-7; lacking DNA, the TRBD1 call made by TCRdb goes unchecked. The germline V gene has CDR1 SGHRS and CDR2 YFSETQ. The CDR3 totals 15 residues. CDR3 amino acids: CASSRGTGTTYEQYF.

This rearrangement joins TRBV4-1 to TRBJ2-1; TCRdb picks TRBD2, but there is no DNA to check that call. Looked up from germline, CDR1 is MGHRA and CDR2 is YSYEKL. The CDR3 extends over 17 amino acids. This CDR3 is CASSHPGTSGPYNEQFF.

The chain employs TRBV6-6 and TRBJ1-3; TCRdb outputs TRBD1, but without DNA this stays unchecked. The CDR3 extends over 15 amino acids. The germline CDR1 and CDR2 sequences are MNHNY and SVGAGI (reference sequence). The CDR3 protein is CASSYSDRRDHSIYF.

This chain links TRBV14 with TRBJ1-2; TCRdb reports TRBD1, a call that lacks DNA to check it against. Germline V gives CDR1 SGHDN, CDR2 FVKESK. This CDR3 has 16 amino acids. The CDR3 protein is CASSQGPGSAIYGYTF.

This chain joins TRBV20-1 and TRBJ2-7. Germline CDR1 reads DFQATT; CDR2 reads SNEGSKA (reference sequence). The CDR3 contains 12 residues. CDR3 region: CSAIVSSYEQYF.

The chain has TRBV29-1 and TRBJ2-1; absent DNA, TCRdb's TRBD2 call cannot be checked. The germline V gene encodes CDR1 SQVTM and CDR2 ANQGSEA. The CDR3 consists of 13 residues. CDR3 amino acids: CSAGLSSYNEQFF.

The chain combines TRBV4-3 with TRBJ1-2; as DNA is missing, the TRBD1 call by TCRdb cannot be tested. Germline values: CDR1 LGHNA, CDR2 YSLEER. CDR3 length: 13 residues. This CDR3 reads CASSGRDSYGYTF.

CDR3 sequence reads: CATSDFGEQFF. The chain employs TRBV24-1 and TRBJ2-1. Germline loops: CDR1 KGHDR, CDR2 SFDVKD. The CDR3 runs to 11 residues.

This chain connects TRBV12-3 or TRBV12-4 to TRBJ2-7. The CDR3 totals 14 residues. This CDR3 reads CASSLKGTSYEQYF.

The chain uses TRBV10-3 and TRBJ2-1; TCRdb's D call of TRBD1 is untestable without DNA. The CDR3 runs to 19 residues. Germline CDR1 and CDR2: ENHRY and SYGVKD. Here the CDR3 reads CAISEIAGTGGRIPDEQFF.

The rearrangement links TRBV4-3 to TRBJ2-1; TCRdb proposes TRBD2, but this gene call is untestable without DNA. Looked up from germline, CDR1 is LGHNA and CDR2 is YSLEER. The CDR3 extends over 14 amino acids. The CDR3 loop is CASSAPGTSGTLFF.

This chain uses TRBV28 with TRBJ2-3; the TRBD1 assignment by TCRdb is unverifiable without DNA. Germline V gene sequence: CDR1 MDHEN, CDR2 SYDVKM. CDR3 length: 18 amino acids. This chain's CDR3 is CASSFHPGPGGSTDTQYF. Drawing the rest from reference TRBV28 and TRBJ2-3, the complete variable domain is DVKVTQSSRYLVKRTGEKVFLECVQDMDHENMFWYRQDPGLGLRLIYFSYDVKMKEKGDIPEGYSVSREKKERFSLILESASTNQTSMYLCASSFHPGPGGSTDTQYFGPGTRLTVL.

The chain couples TRBV6-4 to TRBJ2-1; TCRdb designates TRBD1, a call that cannot be tested without DNA. Germline V gene sequence: CDR1 MRHNA, CDR2 SNTAGT. CDR3 length: 14 amino acids. CDR3: CASSAEGLPDEQFF.

V is TRBV5-4 and J is TRBJ1-6; TCRdb outputs TRBD1, but without DNA this stays unchecked. This CDR3 region has 15 residues. The germline V gene encodes CDR1 SGHNT and CDR2 YYREEE (reference sequence). The chain's CDR3 is CASSLGTGANSPLHF.